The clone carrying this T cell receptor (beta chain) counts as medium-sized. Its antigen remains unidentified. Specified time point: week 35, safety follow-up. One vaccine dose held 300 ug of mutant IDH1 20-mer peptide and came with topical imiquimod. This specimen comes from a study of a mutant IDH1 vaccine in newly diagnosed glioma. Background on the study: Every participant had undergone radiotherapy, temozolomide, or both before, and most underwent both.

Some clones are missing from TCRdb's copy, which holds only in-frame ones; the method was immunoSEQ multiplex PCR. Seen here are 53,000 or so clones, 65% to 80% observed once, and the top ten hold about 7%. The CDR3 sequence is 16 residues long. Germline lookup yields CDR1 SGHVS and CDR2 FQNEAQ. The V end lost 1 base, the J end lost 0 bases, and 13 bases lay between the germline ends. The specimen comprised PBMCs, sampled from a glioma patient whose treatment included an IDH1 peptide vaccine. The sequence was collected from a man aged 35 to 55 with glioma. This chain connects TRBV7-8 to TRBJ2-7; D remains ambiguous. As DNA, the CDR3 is TGTGCCAGCAGCTTAGAGGGTTATAGCTCCTCCTACGAGCAGTACTTC. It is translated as CASSLEGYSSSYEQYF.